Each of the 5 T cell receptor beta chains below was sequenced from the same sample in a study of cytomegalovirus exposure and HLA in healthy donors. Use of 60 Vbeta and 13 Jbeta primers characterized the PCR. This table comes from immunoSEQ multiplex PCR, and its TCRdb copy is limited to in-frame clones, with some not included. The sample yields some 200,000 clones, almost 80% seen once. Specimen: PBMCs. These receptors originate from a man aged 18 to 30 in good health and CMV-seronegative.

A remark on this clone: This same CDR3 is encoded by further DNA sequences in the sample. The chain recombines TRBV4-2 with TRBJ1-5; D unclear. V lost 1 base to trimming and J lost 2 bases, with 6 bases between them. The CDR3 loop spans 14 amino acids. In germline, CDR1 is LGHNA, CDR2 YNFKEQ. The CDR3 DNA is TGTGCCAGCAGCCAAGTTGCGGGCAATCAGCCCCAGCATTTT. Its translation is CASSQVAGNQPQHF.

The chain has TRBV18 and TRBJ2-6, with TRBD2 identical over 14 bases. The CDR3 is made up of 19 amino acids. V gave up 3 bases and J gave up 0 bases; unmatched junction bases: 4. Germline CDR1 and CDR2: KGHSH and LQKENI. The CDR3 DNA follows: TGTGCCAGCTCACCGGGACTAGCGGGAGCCCGCTCTGGGGCCAACGTCCTGACTTTC. As protein: CASSPGLAGARSGANVLTF.

The chain employs TRBV7-9 and TRBJ1-1; 10 bases are a match to TRBD1. Unmatched junction bases numbered 6, after V lost 5 bases and J lost 3 bases. This CDR3 is 15 amino acids long. Germline V lookup: CDR1 SEHNR, CDR2 FQNEAQ (reference sequence). The CDR3 DNA reads TGTGCCAGCAGCCTCGGACAGGGGGGGGACACTGAAGCTTTCTTT. Translating it yields CASSLGQGGDTEAFF.

The chain uses TRBV6-6 and TRBJ2-7; 12 positions agree with TRBD2. This CDR3 contains 15 residues. V shed 9 bases and J 6 bases; nucleotides not matched to a gene: 12. Germline V gene sequence: CDR1 MNHNY, CDR2 SVGAGI (reference sequence). CDR3 DNA sequence: TGTGCCAGTCATTCCAAGCTAGCGGGAGGGTTCGAGCAGTACTTC. This codes for CASHSKLAGGFEQYF.

This clone has just a few counts. The chain is built from TRBV30 and TRBJ1-5, with 7 bases aligning to TRBD1. The CDR3 extends over 15 amino acids. The J segment lost 6 bases and the V segment lost 6 bases, leaving 14 bases of the junction unmatched. Germline CDR1 and CDR2: GTSNPN and SVGIG (reference sequence). CDR3 sequence reads: CACQDRDRLRQPQHF. The CDR3 nucleotides are TGTGCCTGCCAGGACCGGGACAGACTCCGTCAGCCCCAGCATTTT.